The 25 T cell receptor beta chains in this list originate from one sample, sequenced in a study of shared clonotypes between healthy human individuals. The data were produced by immunoSEQ multiplex PCR, yet TCRdb's version contains in-frame clones alone and is incomplete. The sample has roughly 1.5 million clones, around 98% seen once. Sequencing was done on a sample of naive CD4+ T cells sorted from blood. The subset was: CD45RA+ positively selected. The origin of the receptors is a man aged 30 to 45 in good health.

The rearrangement joins TRBV6-6 to TRBJ2-7; D perhaps matches TRBD1 (6 bases). Germline V CDR1 and CDR2: MNHNY, SVGAGI (reference sequence). This CDR3 comprises 13 residues. The V end lost 9 bases, the J end lost 3 bases, and 15 bases lay between the germline ends. The CDR3 DNA is TGTGCCAGTGGAAGAGCAGGGGTCTACGAGCAGTACTTC. Amino acid sequence: CASGRAGVYEQYF.

The chain carries TRBV7-2 and TRBJ2-1, with D tentatively TRBD2 (5 bases). In germline, CDR1 is SGHTA, CDR2 FQGNSA. The CDR3 covers 16 residues. V lost 1 base and J lost 7, with 17 bases in between. CDR3 loop: CASSLGLARMRNEQFF. The CDR3 DNA sequence: TGTGCCAGCAGCTTAGGTCTAGCCAGAATGCGGAATGAGCAGTTCTTC. Drawing the rest from reference TRBV7-2 and TRBJ2-1, the complete variable domain is GAGVSQSPSNKVTEKGKDVELRCDPISGHTALYWYRQSLGQGLEFLIYFQGNSAPDKSGLPSDRFSAERTGGSVSTLTIQRTQQEDSAVYLCASSLGLARMRNEQFFGPGTRLTVL.

The rearrangement uses TRBV28 and TRBJ1-2; 8 bases agree with TRBD1. The J segment lost 4 bases and the V segment lost 3 bases, leaving 7 bases of the junction unmatched. This CDR3 has 15 residues. Germline values: CDR1 MDHEN, CDR2 SYDVKM. The CDR3, as DNA: TGTGCCAGCAGTTTCAGCCCAGGGGGCTTCTATGGCTACACCTTC. It yields the protein CASSFSPGGFYGYTF.

V and J are TRBV18 and TRBJ2-5, with 7 nucleotides matching TRBD1. Germline loops: CDR1 KGHSH, CDR2 LQKENI. The CDR3 runs 14 residues. J lost 5 bases, V lost 2 bases, and 5 bases had no gene match. The CDR3 nucleotides are TGTGCCAGCTCACCAACGACAGGGACGGAGACCCAGTACTTC. This codes for CASSPTTGTETQYF.

V is TRBV9 and J is TRBJ2-7; no clear D gene. Germline CDR1 SGDLS, CDR2 YYNGEE. With 1 base removed from V and 2 bases from J, the gap between germline ends came to 7 bases. This CDR3 contains 13 residues. The CDR3 DNA sequence: TGTGCCAGCAGCGTAACGGATGCCTACGAGCAGTACTTC. It translates to CASSVTDAYEQYF.

This chain uses TRBV30 with TRBJ1-2; D not certain. Trimming removed 2 bases from V and 3 bases from J, with 7 bases in between. Germline V CDR1 and CDR2: GTSNPN, SVGIG (reference sequence). This CDR3 region has 12 residues. CDR3 sequence reads: CAWSTADYGYTF. Here the CDR3 DNA reads TGTGCCTGGAGTACCGCGGACTATGGCTACACCTTC.

Written as DNA, the CDR3 is TGTGCCAGTAGTACTATTCAGGGGGGAGAGCAGTTCTTC. Encoded protein: CASSTIQGGEQFF. V and J are TRBV19 and TRBJ2-1; tentatively, D is TRBD1 (7 bases). Germline V gene sequence: CDR1 LNHDA, CDR2 SQIVND (reference sequence). This CDR3 contains 13 residues. Deletions cut 4 bases from V and 10 bases from J, with 14 bases between.

The V call is TRBV28, the J call TRBJ1-5; TRBD1 agrees at 7 bases. The CDR3 runs to 13 residues. Trimming removed 4 bases from V and 7 bases from J; junction bases left unmatched: 4. The germline CDR1 and CDR2 sequences are MDHEN and SYDVKM. DNA of the CDR3: TGTGCCAGCAGTTACAGGGGTGGACAGCCCCAGCATTTT. Amino acids: CASSYRGGQPQHF.

This sequence joins TRBV5-4 and TRBJ2-3, with a tentative D call TRBD2 (5 bases). The CDR3 is 18 amino acids. The V gene's germline CDR1 is SGHNT and CDR2 YYREEE (reference sequence). V was pared by 0 bases and J by 4 bases, with 21 bases between. The CDR3 protein is CASSLGPRGLAKADTQYF. CDR3 coding DNA: TGTGCCAGCAGCTTGGGTCCGAGAGGGCTAGCCAAAGCAGATACGCAGTATTTT.

The J gene is TRBJ2-5, the V gene TRBV25-1; 12 nucleotides agree with TRBD2. V dropped 8 bases and J dropped 7; count of bases not matched to a gene: 14. CDR3 size: 16 residues. CDR1 and CDR2 (germline): MGHDK, SYGVNS. CDR3 region: CASGGSSGRAGGTQYF. The CDR3 region has the DNA TGTGCCAGCGGAGGATCTAGCGGGAGGGCCGGGGGGACCCAGTACTTC.

V is TRBV2 and J is TRBJ2-5; the match to TRBD1 covers 11 bases. Germline V gene data show CDR1 as SNHLY and CDR2 as FYNNEI. The CDR3 contains 14 residues. Germline trimming cut 5 bases from V and 7 bases from J; bases unmatched to any gene: 6. The CDR3 sequence: CASSTDRGPGTQYF. Here the CDR3 DNA reads TGTGCCAGCAGTACGGACAGGGGGCCAGGGACCCAGTACTTC. Supplemented by reference TRBV2 and TRBJ2-5, the full variable domain reads EPEVTQTPSHQVTQMGQEVILRCVPISNHLYFYWYRQILGQKVEFLVSFYNNEISEKSEIFDDQFSVERPDGSNFTLKIRSTKLEDSAMYFCASSTDRGPGTQYFGPGTRLLVL.

The chain is built from TRBV9 and TRBJ2-1; TRBD2 aligns across 7 bases. This CDR3 is built from 15 residues. J lost 0 bases, V lost 3 bases, and 3 bases had no gene match. The germline V gene encodes CDR1 SGDLS and CDR2 YYNGEE. This CDR3 reads CASSASGYSYNEQFF. The CDR3 DNA sequence: TGTGCCAGCAGCGCTAGCGGCTACTCCTACAATGAGCAGTTCTTC. Based on the CDR3 plus reference TRBV9 and TRBJ2-1, the full variable domain is DSGVTQTPKHLITATGQRVTLRCSPRSGDLSVYWYQQSLDQGLQFLIQYYNGEERAKGNILERFSAQQFPDLHSELNLSSLELGDSALYFCASSASGYSYNEQFFGPGTRLTVL.

CDR3 bases: TGCGCCAGCAGCGCGGGAGACAACAATGAGCAGTTCTTC. Translation gives CASSAGDNNEQFF. The chain has TRBV5-1 and TRBJ2-1; 7 bases agree with TRBD2. Per germline, CDR1 SGHRS and CDR2 YFSETQ. The CDR3 extends over 13 amino acids. V was pared by 4 bases and J by 5 bases, with 3 bases of the junction left unmatched.

The rearrangement joins TRBV4-1 to TRBJ2-7; a possible D gene is TRBD1 (6 bases). The CDR3 runs to 13 residues. V lost 3 bases, J lost 6 bases, and 12 bases lay in between. In germline, CDR1 is MGHRA, CDR2 YSYEKL. The CDR3 coding sequence is TGCGCCAGCAGCCACCCTCAGGGGTTCGAGCAGTACTTC. Its translation is CASSHPQGFEQYF.

The V gene is TRBV6-6, the J gene TRBJ2-7; TRBD2 agrees at 7 bases. In germline, CDR1 is MNHNY, CDR2 SVGAGI (reference sequence). The CDR3 totals 14 residues. V trimming: 4 bases; J trimming: 4 bases; junction bases outside the gene matches: 7. The CDR3 region is CASSWGEGRYEQYF. The CDR3 bases are TGTGCCAGCAGTTGGGGGGAGGGCCGATACGAGCAGTACTTC.

V gene TRBV7-9 combines with J gene TRBJ2-3, with D hard to call. CDR1 and CDR2 from the germline V gene are SEHNR and FQNEAQ (reference sequence). This CDR3 is 12 amino acids long. Trimming stripped 1 base from V and 6 bases from J, with 5 bases between. CDR3 amino acids: CASSLGKDTQYF. The DNA of the CDR3 is TGTGCCAGCAGCTTAGGCAAGGATACGCAGTATTTT. Combining the CDR3 with reference TRBV7-9 and TRBJ2-3 gives the whole variable domain DTGVSQNPRHKITKRGQNVTFRCDPISEHNRLYWYRQTLGQGPEFLTYFQNEAQLEKSRLLSDRFSAERPKGSFSTLEIQRTEQGDSAMYLCASSLGKDTQYFGPGTRLTVL.

To note about this clone: In the same sample, other DNA sequences code for this CDR3. V is TRBV28 and J is TRBJ2-7; D may be TRBD1 (7 bases). This CDR3 is 14 amino acids long. Germline loops: CDR1 MDHEN, CDR2 SYDVKM. The V end was cut by 3 bases, the J end by 1 base, with 10 bases between. CDR3 bases: TGTGCCAGCAGTTTGGCGGGACAGTCCTACGAGCAGTACTTC. Protein product: CASSLAGQSYEQYF.

The chain links TRBV11-3 to TRBJ2-7; 7 bases agree with TRBD1. Germline loops: CDR1 SGHNT, CDR2 YENEEA. The J segment lost 3 bases and the V segment lost 5 bases, leaving 4 bases of the junction unmatched. This CDR3 comprises 13 residues. DNA for the CDR3: TGTGCCAGCAGCAGAGGGACAGACTACGAGCAGTACTTC. It specifies CASSRGTDYEQYF. Supplemented by reference TRBV11-3 and TRBJ2-7, the full variable domain reads EAGVVQSPRYKIIEKKQPVAFWCNPISGHNTLYWYLQNLGQGPELLIRYENEEAVDDSQLPKDRFSAERLKGVDSTLKIQPAELGDSAVYLCASSRGTDYEQYFGPGTRLTVT.

The gene calls are TRBV4-3 and TRBJ2-1, with 7 bases aligning to TRBD2. The CDR3 is 16 amino acids. Germline CDR1 is LGHNA and CDR2 is YSLEER. V was pared by 0 bases and J by 4 bases, with 6 bases of the junction left unmatched. CDR3 in amino acids: CASSQESRDYYNEQFF. The DNA for the CDR3 is TGCGCCAGCAGCCAAGAATCCCGGGACTATTACAATGAGCAGTTCTTC.

The V gene is TRBV10-3, the J gene TRBJ2-2; 9 nucleotides line up with TRBD2. The CDR3 is 17 residues long. V trimming: 6 bases; J trimming: 0 bases; junction bases outside the gene matches: 8. The germline gives CDR1 ENHRY, CDR2 SYGVKD. The CDR3, as DNA: TGTGCCATCAGGTTGACTAGCGGAAGACCGAACACCGGGGAGCTGTTTTTT. Translation gives CAIRLTSGRPNTGELFF.

The V gene is TRBV7-2, the J gene TRBJ2-5; 9 positions match TRBD1. The ends lost 5 bases at V and 5 bases at J; junction bases unmatched: 3. This CDR3 contains 13 residues. Germline V lookup: CDR1 SGHTA, CDR2 FQGNSA. The CDR3 bases are TGTGCCAGCAGCCGGGACAGGGTCGAGACCCAGTACTTC. It translates to CASSRDRVETQYF.

This chain uses TRBV7-9 with TRBJ2-5; 8 nucleotides line up with TRBD1. In germline, CDR1 is SEHNR, CDR2 FQNEAQ (reference sequence). V shed 5 bases, J shed 1 base, and the junction held 9 bases outside the gene matches. The CDR3 loop spans 16 amino acids. The CDR3 DNA is TGTGCCAGCAGCACGGACAGGGAGAGGGGCCAAGAGACCCAGTACTTC. Its protein product is CASSTDRERGQETQYF. The full variable domain, completed using reference TRBV7-9 and TRBJ2-5, is DTGVSQNPRHKITKRGQNVTFRCDPISEHNRLYWYRQTLGQGPEFLTYFQNEAQLEKSRLLSDRFSAERPKGSFSTLEIQRTEQGDSAMYLCASSTDRERGQETQYFGPGTRLLVL.

The rearrangement uses TRBV9 and TRBJ1-5; D gene unclear. Germline CDR1 and CDR2: SGDLS and YYNGEE. This CDR3 is built from 13 residues. Trimming took 2 bases from V and 3 from J, leaving 6 bases between them. The CDR3 here is CASSVDTNQPQHF. DNA of the CDR3: TGTGCCAGCAGCGTTGACACCAATCAGCCCCAGCATTTT. Looking up the rest from reference TRBV9 and TRBJ1-5 gives the full variable domain: DSGVTQTPKHLITATGQRVTLRCSPRSGDLSVYWYQQSLDQGLQFLIQYYNGEERAKGNILERFSAQQFPDLHSELNLSSLELGDSALYFCASSVDTNQPQHFGDGTRLSIL.

This chain uses TRBV28 with TRBJ2-7; 9 bases line up with TRBD2. CDR1 and CDR2 (germline): MDHEN, SYDVKM. J was trimmed by 2 bases and V by 6 bases; bases with no gene match: 8. The CDR3 extends over 15 amino acids. DNA of the CDR3: TGTGCCAGCAGGCCCGGGACTAGCCGAACCTACGAGCAGTACTTC. This gives the protein CASRPGTSRTYEQYF.

The CDR3 nucleotides are TGTGCCAGCTCAGTTAAGAGCTCTGGGGCCAACGTCCTGACTTTC. Translation gives CASSVKSSGANVLTF. The chain couples TRBV18 to TRBJ2-6; D unresolved. This CDR3 has 15 residues. Germline CDR1 reads KGHSH; CDR2 reads LQKENI. Trimming pared 5 bases from V and 0 bases from J, leaving 8 bases between.